These 28 T cell receptor beta chains were all obtained from the same sample, sequenced in a study of shared clonotypes between healthy human individuals. Profiled with immunoSEQ multiplex PCR; TCRdb holds only in-frame clones, not every one. The profile shows approximately 720,000 clones, just over 90% of them singletons. In the naive CD8 group, cells lacked CD45RO and were positively selected for CCR7, so terminally differentiated effector memory CD45RA+ cells were left out. Sequencing input: naive CD8+ T cells sorted from blood. These receptors originate from a man younger than 45 in good health.

This chain links TRBV27 with TRBJ2-7, with a weak D call TRBD2 (5 bases). The V end was cut by 5 bases, the J end by 4 bases, with 21 bases between. The germline CDR1 and CDR2 sequences are MNHEY and SMNVEV (reference sequence). The CDR3 length is 16 residues. CDR3 protein: CASSPRSAGGIYEQYF. In nucleotides, the CDR3 is TGTGCCAGCAGTCCCCGGTCCGCGGGTGGGATATACGAGCAGTACTTC.

CDR3 coding DNA: TGCAGCGTTGTGGAGACAGGTCCCTACGAGCAGTACTTC. Translated: CSVVETGPYEQYF. This rearrangement joins TRBV29-1 to TRBJ2-7, with D perhaps matching TRBD1 (6 bases). Deletions cut 4 bases from V and 2 bases from J, with 12 bases between. There are 13 residues in the CDR3. Germline V CDR1 and CDR2: SQVTM, ANQGSEA.

The chain combines TRBV12-1 with TRBJ2-7; the table names TRBD2, a call not compared with the DNA. TRBV12-1 is annotated as a pseudogene. The CDR3 runs to 14 residues. The CDR3 DNA is TGTGCCAGCAGCTCCCCCGAGGGTCTCTACGAGCAGTACTTC. Translated: CASSSPEGLYEQYF.

The chain links TRBV9 to TRBJ2-3, with D maybe TRBD2 (6 bases). The CDR3 spans 15 residues. Germline CDR1 is SGDLS and CDR2 is YYNGEE. The ends were cut back, 1 base at V and 5 bases at J, with 14 bases in the middle. CDR3 in DNA: TGTGCCAGCAGCGTATTCACGGGAGTGGGAGATACGCAGTATTTT. Protein: CASSVFTGVGDTQYF.

The CDR3 spells CASSSSDEQFF. The CDR3 nucleotides are TGTGCCAGCTCCTCGTCCGATGAGCAGTTCTTC. The V gene is TRBV6-6, the J gene TRBJ2-1; D unclear. V was pared by 8 bases and J by 8 bases, with 10 bases between. The CDR3 covers 11 residues. Germline V gives CDR1 MNHNY, CDR2 SVGAGI (reference sequence).

In its sample, this clone was seen once. The rearrangement links TRBV4-2 to TRBJ2-7; TRBD2 aligns across 7 bases. V was clipped by 3 bases and J by 6 bases; unmatched bases: 14. CDR1 is LGHNA, CDR2 YNFKEQ, per germline. The CDR3 totals 16 residues. Here the CDR3 DNA reads TGTGCCAGCAGCCAGGTTCGCAATGGACTAGACTCCGAGCAGTACTTC. This encodes CASSQVRNGLDSEQYF.

V is TRBV13 and J is TRBJ2-7, with TRBD1 matching 7 bases. With V trimmed by 5 bases and J by 5 bases, 9 bases remained unmatched. Germline CDR1 and CDR2: PRHDT and FYEKMQ (reference sequence). The CDR3 is 14 amino acids. CDR3 residues: CASSPDRKFDEQYF. The CDR3 nucleotides read TGTGCCAGCAGCCCGGACAGGAAATTTGACGAGCAGTACTTC.

V is TRBV27 and J is TRBJ2-1; 11 bases are a match to TRBD2. Germline V gives CDR1 MNHEY, CDR2 SMNVEV (reference sequence). CDR3 length: 14 amino acids. Germline trimming cut 6 bases from V and 8 bases from J; bases unmatched to any gene: 6. CDR3 region: CASRLAGVGDEQFF. The CDR3 DNA sequence: TGTGCCAGCAGACTAGCGGGAGTGGGGGATGAGCAGTTCTTC.

V gene TRBV10-2 combines with J gene TRBJ2-5; 7 nucleotides match TRBD2. The length of the CDR3 is 16 residues. J lost 2 bases, V lost 1 base, and 7 bases had no gene match. Germline V lookup: CDR1 WSHSY, CDR2 SAAADI. The CDR3 region is CASSEYPGLRQETQYF. Here the CDR3 DNA reads TGCGCCAGCAGTGAGTATCCGGGACTAAGACAAGAGACCCAGTACTTC.

The gene calls are TRBV7-9 and TRBJ1-2; unclear D gene. Deletions cut 5 bases from V and 6 bases from J, with 22 bases between. This CDR3 has 16 residues. CDR1 is SEHNR, CDR2 FQNEAQ, per germline (reference sequence). CDR3 sequence (DNA): TGTGCCAGCAGCCCGGTCGCGGACGGTCTTCTCCATGGCTACACCTTC. This sequence encodes CASSPVADGLLHGYTF. The full variable domain, completed using reference TRBV7-9 and TRBJ1-2, is DTGVSQNPRHKITKRGQNVTFRCDPISEHNRLYWYRQTLGQGPEFLTYFQNEAQLEKSRLLSDRFSAERPKGSFSTLEIQRTEQGDSAMYLCASSPVADGLLHGYTFGSGTRLTVV.

The chain combines TRBV11-2 with TRBJ2-3, with D uncertain. Per the germline V gene, CDR1 is SGHAT and CDR2 is FQNNGV. This CDR3 is 13 amino acids long. V was clipped by 11 bases and J by 4 bases, with 16 bases between them. The CDR3 DNA reads TGTGCCTCACGATTGGAGCTCCCAGATACGCAGTATTTT. Protein product: CASRLELPDTQYF.

This chain links TRBV10-3 with TRBJ2-3; TRBD1 might be the D (5 bases). V gave up 10 bases and J gave up 1 base, with 9 bases separating them. Germline V gene sequence: CDR1 ENHRY, CDR2 SYGVKD. The CDR3 loop spans 12 amino acids. The CDR3 sequence is CATQGRTDTQYF. In nucleotides, the CDR3 is TGTGCCACTCAGGGTCGCACAGATACGCAGTATTTT.

The V and J genes are TRBV2 and TRBJ2-3; D uncertain. This CDR3 has 14 residues. Trimming shortened V by 3 bases and J by 0 bases, and 7 bases separated the two germline ends. CDR1 is SNHLY, CDR2 FYNNEI, per germline. The CDR3 region is CASSDPASTDTQYF. CDR3 bases: TGTGCCAGCAGTGATCCTGCTAGCACAGATACGCAGTATTTT.

J is TRBJ2-1 and V is TRBV19, with 9 positions matching TRBD2. CDR3 size: 14 residues. Germline V lookup: CDR1 LNHDA, CDR2 SQIVND (reference sequence). V lost 5 bases and J lost 5; bases outside the gene matches: 4. CDR3 region: CASSRLAANNEQFF. CDR3 in DNA: TGTGCCAGTAGTCGACTAGCGGCCAACAATGAGCAGTTCTTC.

The chain uses TRBV30 and TRBJ2-5, with 7 bases identical to TRBD1. CDR1 is GTSNPN and CDR2 is SVGIG in the germline V gene (reference sequence). CDR3 size: 15 residues. V trimming: 4 bases; J trimming: 1 base; junction bases outside the gene matches: 9. CDR3 sequence reads: CAWTSGAGGQETQYF. For the CDR3, the DNA is TGTGCCTGGACCTCAGGGGCAGGGGGCCAAGAGACCCAGTACTTC. Looking up the rest from reference TRBV30 and TRBJ2-5 gives the full variable domain: SQTIHQWPATLVQPVGSPLSLECTVEGTSNPNLYWYRQAAGRGLQLLFYSVGIGQISSEVPQNLSASRPQDRQFILSSKKLLLSDSGFYLCAWTSGAGGQETQYFGPGTRLLVL.

V and J are TRBV5-4 and TRBJ1-1; a weak D match, TRBD1 (6 bases). This CDR3 contains 13 residues. CDR1 and CDR2 from the germline V gene are SGHNT and YYREEE (reference sequence). Trimming shortened V by 10 bases and J by 1 base, and 14 bases separated the two germline ends. The DNA for the CDR3 is TGTGCCGGTTCGGGAGGGGGGAACACTGAAGCTTTCTTT. Protein: CAGSGGGNTEAFF.

The CDR3 nucleotides are TGTGCCAGTAGTCCTACCGGGAGTGCCCACGAGCAGTACTTC. This gives the protein CASSPTGSAHEQYF. The chain couples TRBV19 to TRBJ2-7, with D possibly matching TRBD2 (6 bases). In germline, CDR1 is LNHDA, CDR2 SQIVND (reference sequence). V dropped 5 bases and J dropped 5 bases, with 16 bases sitting between them. The CDR3 covers 14 residues.

The V call is TRBV19, the J call TRBJ2-5; the match to TRBD1 covers 12 bases. The length of the CDR3 is 17 residues. The germline CDR1 and CDR2 sequences are LNHDA and SQIVND (reference sequence). Losses at the gene ends were 3 bases for V and 5 bases for J; bases not matched to a gene: 10. CDR3 amino acids: CASSMGPGQGAWETQYF. In DNA, the CDR3 is TGTGCCAGTAGTATGGGGCCGGGACAGGGGGCATGGGAGACCCAGTACTTC.

V usage is TRBV19 and J usage is TRBJ1-5; D is uncertain. This CDR3 region has 14 residues. Trimming cost V 10 bases and J 0 bases, with 13 bases left between them. Germline assignment: CDR1 LNHDA and CDR2 SQIVND (reference sequence). CDR3 region: CATMLGYSNQPQHF. As DNA, the CDR3 is TGTGCCACCATGCTCGGTTATAGCAATCAGCCCCAGCATTTT. Supplemented by reference TRBV19 and TRBJ1-5, the full variable domain reads DGGITQSPKYLFRKEGQNVTLSCEQNLNHDAMYWYRQDPGQGLRLIYYSQIVNDFQKGDIAEGYSVSREKKESFPLTVTSAQKNPTAFYLCATMLGYSNQPQHFGDGTRLSIL.

The J gene is TRBJ2-3, the V gene TRBV28; no firm D call. Trimming removed 3 bases from V and 2 bases from J, with 9 bases in between. The germline V gene has CDR1 MDHEN and CDR2 SYDVKM. The CDR3 sequence is 14 residues long. In DNA, the CDR3 is TGTGCCAGCAGTTTGGGAAGGACCACAGATACGCAGTATTTT. Translating gives CASSLGRTTDTQYF. Together with reference TRBV28 and TRBJ2-3, the CDR3 gives the full variable domain: DVKVTQSSRYLVKRTGEKVFLECVQDMDHENMFWYRQDPGLGLRLIYFSYDVKMKEKGDIPEGYSVSREKKERFSLILESASTNQTSMYLCASSLGRTTDTQYFGPGTRLTVL.

The chain uses TRBV5-6 and TRBJ2-7, with 10 bases identical to TRBD2. Germline V gene lookup returns CDR1 SGHDT and CDR2 YYEEEE. The CDR3 is 16 amino acids. With V trimmed by 0 bases and J by 5 bases, 8 bases remained unmatched. In DNA form, the CDR3 reads TGTGCCAGCAGCTTGGCGGCTAGCGGGAGTTGGAACGAGCAGTACTTC. This codes for CASSLAASGSWNEQYF.

CDR3 amino acids: CASSLWGAEAFF. The DNA of the CDR3 is TGTGCCAGCAGCTTGTGGGGGGCTGAAGCTTTCTTT. The chain is built from TRBV5-5 and TRBJ1-1; tentatively, D is TRBD1 (5 bases). This CDR3 is 12 amino acids long. V lost 1 base, J lost 6 bases, and 7 bases lay in between. Germline CDR1 SGHKS, CDR2 YYEKEE (reference sequence).

The chain carries TRBV2 and TRBJ1-2, with D unresolved. The CDR3 extends over 16 amino acids. Trimming stripped 3 bases from V and 4 bases from J, with 18 bases between. Per the germline V gene, CDR1 is SNHLY and CDR2 is FYNNEI. CDR3 residues: CASSDLADQTSYGYTF. The CDR3 coding sequence is TGTGCCAGCAGTGATTTGGCGGATCAGACATCCTATGGCTACACCTTC.

The chain has TRBV11-1 and TRBJ2-7, with D perhaps matching TRBD1 (5 bases). The CDR3 consists of 13 residues. The V and J ends lost 3 bases and 2 bases respectively, with 8 bases between them. CDR1 and CDR2 from the germline V gene are SGHAT and FQDESV (reference sequence). This chain's CDR3 is CASSFQGPYEQYF. The CDR3 region has the DNA TGTGCCAGCAGCTTTCAGGGTCCCTACGAGCAGTACTTC. Looking up the rest from reference TRBV11-1 and TRBJ2-7 gives the full variable domain: EAEVAQSPRYKITEKSQAVAFWCDPISGHATLYWYRQILGQGPELLVQFQDESVVDDSQLPKDRFSAERLKGVDSTLKIQPAELGDSAMYLCASSFQGPYEQYFGPGTRLTVT.

The J gene is TRBJ2-7, the V gene TRBV5-6, with 10 nucleotides matching TRBD2. Germline values: CDR1 SGHDT, CDR2 YYEEEE. J was trimmed by 4 bases and V by 7 bases; bases with no gene match: 8. The CDR3 length is 14 residues. CDR3 region: CASELSGRLYEQYF. CDR3 nucleotide sequence: TGTGCCAGCGAACTTAGCGGGAGGTTGTACGAGCAGTACTTC.

The CDR3 nucleotides read TGTGCCAGCTCACCAAAAACTAGCGGGACGAACGGGGAGCTGTTTTTT. Translated: CASSPKTSGTNGELFF. The chain carries TRBV18 and TRBJ2-2; 10 nucleotides line up with TRBD2. The CDR3 extends over 16 amino acids. Losses at the gene ends were 2 bases for V and 7 bases for J; bases not matched to a gene: 7. The germline V gene encodes CDR1 KGHSH and CDR2 LQKENI.

The J gene is TRBJ2-4, the V gene TRBV21-1; the DNA was not used to check the table's D call, TRBD1. TRBV21-1 is an annotated pseudogene. The CDR3 consists of 18 residues. As DNA, the CDR3 is TGTGCCAGCAGCAACCCGGGACAGGGATGTAATGGCAAAAACATTCAGTACTTC. This sequence encodes CASSNPGQGCNGKNIQYF.

This chain joins TRBV11-3 and TRBJ2-2; 9 bases are shared with TRBD2. V lost 3 bases, J lost 5 bases, and 4 bases stayed unmatched. CDR3 length equals 15 residues. The germline CDR1 and CDR2 sequences are SGHNT and YENEEA. This CDR3 reads CASSFSGSLTGELFF. CDR3 nucleotide sequence: TGTGCCAGCAGCTTTAGCGGGAGTTTGACCGGGGAGCTGTTTTTT.